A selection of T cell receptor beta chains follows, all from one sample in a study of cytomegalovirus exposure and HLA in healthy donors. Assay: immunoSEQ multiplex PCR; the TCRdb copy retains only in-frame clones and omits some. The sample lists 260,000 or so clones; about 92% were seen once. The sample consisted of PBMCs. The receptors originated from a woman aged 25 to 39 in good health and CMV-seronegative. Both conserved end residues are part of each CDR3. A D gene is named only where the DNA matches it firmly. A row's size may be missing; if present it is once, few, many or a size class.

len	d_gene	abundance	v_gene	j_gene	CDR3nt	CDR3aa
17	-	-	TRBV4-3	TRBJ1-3	TGCGCCAGCAGCCAAGATCTGGGCAGGAGCTCTGGAAACACCATATATTTT	CASSQDLGRSSGNTIYF
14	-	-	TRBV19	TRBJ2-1	TGTGCCAGTAGCACTAGAAAGATCGACAATGAGCAGTTCTTC	CASSTRKIDNEQFF
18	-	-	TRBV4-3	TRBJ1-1	TGCGCCAGCAGCCAAGATTTCCACAAAATACTCAGGAACACTGAAGCTTTCTTT	CASSQDFHKILRNTEAFF
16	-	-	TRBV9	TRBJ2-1	TGTGCCAGCAGCGTAGCTGCGGACAGCACCTACAATGAGCAGTTCTTC	CASSVAADSTYNEQFF
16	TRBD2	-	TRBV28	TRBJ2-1	TGTGCCAGCAGCACCTCAGGGACTAGCTTCTACAATGAGCAGTTCTTC	CASSTSGTSFYNEQFF
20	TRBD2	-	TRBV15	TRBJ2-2	TGTGCCACCAGCAGACCAGGGAGAGACTGGCTAGCGGGAGGAGGTGGGGAGCTGTTTTTT	CATSRPGRDWLAGGGGELFF
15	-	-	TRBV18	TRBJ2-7	TGTGCCAGCTCACCTAAGACAGCGGGTATCTACGAGCAGTACTTC	CASSPKTAGIYEQYF
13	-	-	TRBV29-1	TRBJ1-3	TGCAGCGTACGGATGGGATCTGGAAACACCATATATTTT	CSVRMGSGNTIYF
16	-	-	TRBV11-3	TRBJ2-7	TGTGCCAGCAGCTTGCGGGGTACCACGGAATGGTACGAGCAGTACTTC	CASSLRGTTEWYEQYF
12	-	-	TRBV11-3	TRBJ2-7	TGTGCCAGCAGCTTCGAGGGATACGAGCAGTACTTC	CASSFEGYEQYF
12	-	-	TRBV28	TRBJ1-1	TGTGCCAGCAGTAACCCCGGCACTGAAGCTTTCTTT	CASSNPGTEAFF
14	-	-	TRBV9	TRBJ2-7	TGTGCCAGCAGCGTATCGGCCGGGGCCTACGAGCAGTACTTC	CASSVSAGAYEQYF
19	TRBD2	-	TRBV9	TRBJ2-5	TGTGCCAGCAGCGAGTCCGGACTAGCGGGAGGTCTGGGCCAAGAGACCCAGTACTTC	CASSESGLAGGLGQETQYF
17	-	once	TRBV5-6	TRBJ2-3	TGTGCCAGCAGCTTGGGGACTGGGCGGTCCAGCACAGATACGCAGTATTTT	CASSLGTGRSSTDTQYF
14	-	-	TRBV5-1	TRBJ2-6	TGCGCCAGCAGCCCGGTTGTCGTGGCCAACGTCCTGACTTTC	CASSPVVVANVLTF
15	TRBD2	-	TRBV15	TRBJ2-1	TGTGCCACCAGCGCCGCCGCGGGAGGGGACAATGAGCAGTTCTTC	CATSAAAGGDNEQFF
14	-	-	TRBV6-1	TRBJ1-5	TGTGCCAGCAGTTTCGACAGGAGCAATCAGCCCCAGCATTTT	CASSFDRSNQPQHF
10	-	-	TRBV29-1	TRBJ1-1	TGCAGCGTTTGGGCCACTGAAGCTTTCTTT	CSVWATEAFF
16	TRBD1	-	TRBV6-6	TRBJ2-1	TGTGCCAGCAGAAGCCCGGGACAGGGGCCCTACAATGAGCAGTTCTTC	CASRSPGQGPYNEQFF
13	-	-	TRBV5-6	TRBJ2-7	TGTGCCAGCAGCGGCGACCAGCGCTCCGTGCAGTACTTC	CASSGDQRSVQYF
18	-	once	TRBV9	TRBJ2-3	TGTGCCAGCAGCGGGCGCCGGGGGAAGAGCGGGAGCACAGATACGCAGTATTTT	CASSGRRGKSGSTDTQYF
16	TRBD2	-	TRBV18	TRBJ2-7	TGTGCCAGCTCACTCGCGACTAGCGGGATCTCCTACGAGCAGTACTTC	CASSLATSGISYEQYF
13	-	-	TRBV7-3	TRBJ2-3	TGTGCCAGCAGCCCACCCTACACAGATACGCAGTATTTT	CASSPPYTDTQYF
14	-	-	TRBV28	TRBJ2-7	TGTGCCAGCAGGCATCGCGGGACTCCCTACGAGCAGTACTTC	CASRHRGTPYEQYF
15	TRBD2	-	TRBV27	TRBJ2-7	TGTGCCAGCAGTTTAGTGAGCGGGAGTTGGGACGAGCAGTACTTC	CASSLVSGSWDEQYF
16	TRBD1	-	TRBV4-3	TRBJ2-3	TGCGCCAGCAGCTTCCGGACAGGGGGAATCACAGATACGCAGTATTTT	CASSFRTGGITDTQYF
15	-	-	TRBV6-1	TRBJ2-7	TGTGCCAGCAGTGAAGCGTTGGCAGCCTCCTACGAGCAGTACTTC	CASSEALAASYEQYF
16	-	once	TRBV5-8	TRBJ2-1	TGTGCCAGCAGCTTGTGGGGCCCCGACTACTACAATGAGCAGTTCTTC	CASSLWGPDYYNEQFF
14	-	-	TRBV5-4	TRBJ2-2	TGTGCCAGCAGCTTAGGGAGAGTACCCGGGGAGCTGTTTTTT	CASSLGRVPGELFF
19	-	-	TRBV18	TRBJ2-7	TGTGCCAGCTCTCCCAAACCGTCGCAAGTTAGCGGAGGCTCCTACGAGCAGTACTTC	CASSPKPSQVSGGSYEQYF
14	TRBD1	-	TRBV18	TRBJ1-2	TGTGCCAGCTCAATCGACAGGGGGCCTGCTGGCTACACCTTC	CASSIDRGPAGYTF
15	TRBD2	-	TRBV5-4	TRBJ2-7	TGTGCCAGCAGCCAATACTTTAGCGGGAGCGACGAGCAGTACTTC	CASSQYFSGSDEQYF
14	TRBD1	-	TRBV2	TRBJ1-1	TGTGCCAGCAGTGAAGCACAGGGACAGAATGAAGCTTTCTTT	CASSEAQGQNEAFF
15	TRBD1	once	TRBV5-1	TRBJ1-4	TGCGCCAGCATGCCCGGGACAGGCTATAATGAAAAACTGTTTTTT	CASMPGTGYNEKLFF
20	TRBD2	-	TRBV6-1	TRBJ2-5	TGTGCCAGCAGTGAGACACCGGGACTAGCGGGAGGGCCGGTCCAAGAGACCCAGTACTTC	CASSETPGLAGGPVQETQYF